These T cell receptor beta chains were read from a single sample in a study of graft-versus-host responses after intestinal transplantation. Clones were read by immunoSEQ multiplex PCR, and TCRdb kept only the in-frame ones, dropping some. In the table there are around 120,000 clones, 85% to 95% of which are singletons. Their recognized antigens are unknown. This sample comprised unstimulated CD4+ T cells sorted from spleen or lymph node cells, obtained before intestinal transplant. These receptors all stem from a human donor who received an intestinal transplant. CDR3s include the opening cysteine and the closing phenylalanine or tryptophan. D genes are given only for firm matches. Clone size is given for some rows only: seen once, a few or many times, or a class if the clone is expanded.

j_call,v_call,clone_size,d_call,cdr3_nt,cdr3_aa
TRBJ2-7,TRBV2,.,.,TGTGCCAGCAGTGTCCCGGGACTGCACGAGCAGTACTTC,CASSVPGLHEQYF
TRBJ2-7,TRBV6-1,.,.,TGTGCCAGCAGTGGGAGGGACGGTTCCTACGAGCAGTACTTC,CASSGRDGSYEQYF
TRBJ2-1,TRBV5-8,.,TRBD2,TGTGCCAGCAGCTCGCTAGCGGGAGGGCCTAATGAGCAGTTCTTC,CASSSLAGGPNEQFF
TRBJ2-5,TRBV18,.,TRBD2,TGTGCCAGCTCACCGGTGGGACTAGGGGAAGAGACCCAGTACTTC,CASSPVGLGEETQYF
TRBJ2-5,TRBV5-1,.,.,TGCGCCAGCAGCTTGATAGGACTCCAAGAGACCCAGTACTTC,CASSLIGLQETQYF
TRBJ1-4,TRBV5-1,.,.,TGCGCCAGCAGCCCAATCAGGGGAAGAAATGAAAAACTGTTTTTT,CASSPIRGRNEKLFF
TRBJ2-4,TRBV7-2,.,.,TGTGCCAGCAGCCACGCTAGCTCCAAAAACATTCAGTACTTC,CASSHASSKNIQYF
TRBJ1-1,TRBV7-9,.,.,TGTGCCAGCAGCCGGATGAACACTGAAGCTTTCTTT,CASSRMNTEAFF
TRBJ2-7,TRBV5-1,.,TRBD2,TGCGCCAGCAGCCCAGGGACTAGCGGTACCTACGAGCAGTACTTC,CASSPGTSGTYEQYF
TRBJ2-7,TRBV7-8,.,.,TGTGCCAGCAGCGGCAGAGGTAGGAGGGACCGCGTAGGAAACTACGAGCAGTACTTC,CASSGRGRRDRVGNYEQYF
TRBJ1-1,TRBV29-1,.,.,TGCAGCGTTGAAGATCGCGGGACACAGAACACTGAAGCTTTCTTT,CSVEDRGTQNTEAFF
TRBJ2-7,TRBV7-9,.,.,TGTGCCAGCAGCCCGAGGACGGTCACCTACGAGCAGTACTTC,CASSPRTVTYEQYF
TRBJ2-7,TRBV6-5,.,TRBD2,TGTGCCAGCAGTCCCTACCGGGGGGGGAACTACGAGCAGTACTTC,CASSPYRGGNYEQYF
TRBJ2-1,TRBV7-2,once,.,TGTGCCAGCAGCTTTGCAGAAGGATACAATGAGCAGTTCTTC,CASSFAEGYNEQFF
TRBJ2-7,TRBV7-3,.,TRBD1,TGTGCCAGCAGCCCCAGCGGACAGGTATACGAGCAGTACTTC,CASSPSGQVYEQYF
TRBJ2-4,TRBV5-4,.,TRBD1,TGTGCCAGCAGCTGGGACAGGGGCGGGACCCTCAAAAACATTCAGTACTTC,CASSWDRGGTLKNIQYF
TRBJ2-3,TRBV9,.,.,TGTGCCAGCAGCTTAAGGGGGGTAAGCACAGATACGCAGTATTTT,CASSLRGVSTDTQYF
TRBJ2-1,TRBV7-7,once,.,TGTGCTAGCAGCTTCGGTTTGACAGCCTACAATGAGCAGTTCTTC,CASSFGLTAYNEQFF
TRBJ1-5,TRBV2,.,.,TGTGCCAGCAGCCACCGGGACAACCTAAATCAGCCCCAGCATTTT,CASSHRDNLNQPQHF
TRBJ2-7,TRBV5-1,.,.,TGCGCCAGCAGCTTCCCGGACAACTCCTACGAGCAGTACTTC,CASSFPDNSYEQYF
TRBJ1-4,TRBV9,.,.,TGTGCCAGCAGCGTAGGGGCGGAGGAAAAACTGTTTTTT,CASSVGAEEKLFF
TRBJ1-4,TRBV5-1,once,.,TGCGCCAGCAGCTTGGGGGGCCCTAATGAAAAACTGTTTTTT,CASSLGGPNEKLFF
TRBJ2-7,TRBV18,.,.,TGTGCCAGCTCACTTTCCCCTTCGCCAAGACCCCTCTCCTACGAGCAGTACTTC,CASSLSPSPRPLSYEQYF
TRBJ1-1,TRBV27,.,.,TGTGCCAGCAGTCTCGGGGTCCGGACTGAAGCTTTCTTT,CASSLGVRTEAFF
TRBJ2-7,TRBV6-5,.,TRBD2,TGTGCCAGCAGTTCTAGCGGGAGGGCCTACGAGCAGTACTTC,CASSSSGRAYEQYF
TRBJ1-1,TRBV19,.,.,TGTGCCAGTAGTATAGCCCCCAAGGGAGTGAACACTGAAGCTTTCTTT,CASSIAPKGVNTEAFF
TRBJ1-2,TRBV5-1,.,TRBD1,TGCGCCAGCAGCGCTGGACAGGGGGATGGCTACACCTTC,CASSAGQGDGYTF
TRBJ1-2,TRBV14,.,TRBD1,TGTGCCAGCAGCCGTCAGGGGGCAAACTATGGCTACACCTTC,CASSRQGANYGYTF
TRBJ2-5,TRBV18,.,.,TGTGCCAGCTCACCACCGGACCGGGAGACCCAGTACTTC,CASSPPDRETQYF
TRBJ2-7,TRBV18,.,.,TGTGCCAGCTCACCATCCTCCGGTTACGAGCAGTACTTC,CASSPSSGYEQYF
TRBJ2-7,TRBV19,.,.,TGTGCCAGTAGTATGGGTCCCGGACCCTACGAGCAGTACTTC,CASSMGPGPYEQYF
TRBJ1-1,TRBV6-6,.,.,TGTGCCAGCAGTTACCGGGTCGGGAACACTGAAGCTTTCTTT,CASSYRVGNTEAFF
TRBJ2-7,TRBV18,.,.,TGTGCCAGCTCACCAGGGGGTGAGGACGAGCAGTACTTC,CASSPGGEDEQYF
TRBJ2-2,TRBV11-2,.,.,TGTGCCAGCAGCTTAATAGCAGGGAACACCGGGGAGCTGTTTTTT,CASSLIAGNTGELFF
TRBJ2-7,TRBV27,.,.,TGTGCCAGCAGTTTCGGGACCAGCCCCTACGAGCAGTACTTC,CASSFGTSPYEQYF
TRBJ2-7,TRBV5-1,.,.,TGCGCCAGCAGCTTGCACACTTACTACGAGCAGTACTTC,CASSLHTYYEQYF
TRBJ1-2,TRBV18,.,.,TGTGCCAGCTCACCACAGGGGACTCGCTATGGCTACACCTTC,CASSPQGTRYGYTF
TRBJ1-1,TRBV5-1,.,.,TGCGCCAGCAGCCCGGGAGTTGGATCCGTTCCTGAAGCTTTCTTT,CASSPGVGSVPEAFF
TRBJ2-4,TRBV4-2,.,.,TGTGCCAGCAGCCAAGATCTGAGTAGCGGCGCCATTCAGTACTTC,CASSQDLSSGAIQYF
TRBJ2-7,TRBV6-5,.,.,TGTGCCACCAGAAGGCGGGACTCCTACGAGCAGTACTTC,CATRRRDSYEQYF
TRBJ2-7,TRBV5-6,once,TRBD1,TGTGCCAGCAGCTTGGGGATCGTGGGAGACAGGGTGCGCGAGCAGTACTTC,CASSLGIVGDRVREQYF
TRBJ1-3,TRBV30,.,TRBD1,TGTGCCTGTCCGGACAGGGGCGGAAACACCATATATTTT,CACPDRGGNTIYF
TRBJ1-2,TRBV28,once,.,TGTGCCAGCAGTTCTGGGGGGACGAGATATGGCTACACCTTC,CASSSGGTRYGYTF
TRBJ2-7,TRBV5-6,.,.,TGTGCCAGCAGCTTGGGGACGGACTCCTACTACGAGCAGTACTTC,CASSLGTDSYYEQYF
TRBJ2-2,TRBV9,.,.,TGTGCCAGCAGCGTACTGGGGGAAGGCGGGGAGCTGTTTTTT,CASSVLGEGGELFF
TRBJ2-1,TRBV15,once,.,TGTGCCACCAGCAGAGATTTATTCCTCAATGAGCAGTTCTTC,CATSRDLFLNEQFF
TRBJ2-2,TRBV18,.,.,TGTGCCAGCTCTCCATGGACCGGGGAGCTGTTTTTT,CASSPWTGELFF
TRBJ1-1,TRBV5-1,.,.,TGCGCCAGCAGCAACCCGGGAAATGCGAACACTGAAGCTTTCTTT,CASSNPGNANTEAFF
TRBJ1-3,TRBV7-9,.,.,TGTGCCAGCAGCTTTGGGGACACCATATATTTT,CASSFGDTIYF
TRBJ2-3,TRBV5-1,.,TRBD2,TGCGCCAGCACCGATAGCGGGAGGGCAGATACGCAGTATTTT,CASTDSGRADTQYF